This T cell receptor beta chain derives from a study of CD8+ T cells in alopecia areata. Study-level results: TCRs were shared less clearly across patients than in mice, possibly for HLA-related reasons. An increase in clonality over normal scalp was evident in lesional scalp, especially alopecia totalis/universalis.

A remark on this clone: Its antigen is still unknown.

V dropped 2 bases and J dropped 4 bases, with 3 bases sitting between them. Germline values: CDR1 SGHRS, CDR2 YFSETQ. CDR3 length: 12 amino acids. As the sequencing template, cDNA was produced by extracting RNA and reverse transcribing it. Only in-frame clones appear in the TCRdb table, and some are missing; sequencing was by immunoSEQ multiplex PCR. The repertoire holds about 130,000 clones, with approximately 53% as singletons. Both peripheral blood and punch biopsies of lesional scalp skin were obtained from patients who had alopecia areata. PBMCs provided sorted CD4+ and CD8+ T cells. The starting material was CD4+ T cells sorted from blood, obtained at week 0. The receptor comes from a human donor with alopecia areata. V is TRBV5-1 and J is TRBJ2-2, with unresolved D. The CDR3 bases are TGCGCCAGCAGCTTCCGCACCGGGGAGCTGTTTTTT. This codes for CASSFRTGELFF.